The present entry profiles one TCR beta chain with its context. Mismatch with germline at one junction end may stem from a read error. This entry is derived from a study of T cells in Graves' hyperthyroidism and ophthalmopathy. The investigators amplified TCR beta CDR3 regions from RNA transcripts. The HTBI primer set was used in a first-round RT-PCR of the TCR CDR3. MiXCR, run by TCRdb on the multiplex PCR reads, gives a single entry per CDR3 protein. The sample lists 450,000 to 700,000 distinct CDR3 sequences, around 42% occurring once. The CDR3 is made up of 13 amino acids. Germline-derived CDR1 and CDR2 are SGHTA and FQGNSA.

The receptor comes from an adult woman with Graves' disease, either hyperthyroidism or ophthalmopathy (not recorded which). The specimen was peripheral blood or thyroid tissue (not recorded which). This rearrangement joins TRBV7-2 to TRBJ2-7; maybe TRBD2 (5 bases). The CDR3 reads CASSPRVGNEQYF. The DNA of the CDR3 is TGCGCCAGCAGCCCGAGGGTGGGGAATGAGCAGTACTTC.